The clone carrying this TCR beta chain showed up many times. The antigen remains undetermined. Libraries of TCR beta came from iRepertoire HTBI primers plus Arm-PCR of CDR3 regions. TCRdb analysed the multiplex PCR reads with MiXCR anew, one entry per CDR3 protein. The table has 200,000 to 250,000 distinct CDR3 sequences, approximately 18% seen once. The time point denotes: newly diagnosed GD, antithyroid drugs for less than 3 months. Preparation of the TCR library used RNA extracted from PBMCs. The data were obtained in a study of regulatory T cells in long-lasting Graves disease. Study conclusions and caveats: TRBV28, TRBJ1-2 and TRBJ2-5 were favored in persistent disease. Persistent patients had a count of shared public clonotypes (2,741) that exceeded that of new patients (approximately 1,000).

V was cut by 1 base and J by 6 bases, with 7 bases left in between. From germline, CDR1 is SEHNR and CDR2 FQNEAQ (reference sequence). The CDR3 sequence is 12 residues long. The sample was also linked to a second study, of T cells in Graves' hyperthyroidism and ophthalmopathy. In that study: When the TCR CDR3 underwent first-round RT-PCR, the HTBI primer set was used. Most expanded thyroid clonotypes above 0.001 recurred in blood.

The rearrangement links TRBV7-9 to TRBJ2-7; D gene uncertain. This material consisted of peripheral blood mononuclear cells (PBMCs), taken at new diagnosis, from a patient treated with antithyroid drugs. This sequence was found in a woman in her 30s with Graves disease. The chain's CDR3 is CASSLGYSEQYF. Here the CDR3 DNA reads TGTGCCAGCAGCTTAGGGTATAGCGAGCAGTACTTC.